What follows are 11 T cell receptor beta chains derived from one specimen sequenced in a study of STAT5B mutations in CD4+ large granular lymphocyte leukemia. Data came from immunoSEQ multiplex PCR; TCRdb stores just in-frame clones and leaves some out. This sample yields 30,000 to 35,000 clones, of which less than 80% are seen a single time; about 3% belongs to the top ten. The sequenced material came from CD4+ T cells from blood buffy coats. These TCRs come from a human donor in good health.

The chain is built from TRBV11-2 and TRBJ2-1; TRBD1 might be the D (6 bases). CDR1 SGHAT and CDR2 FQNNGV come from the germline V gene. The CDR3 loop spans 13 amino acids. Trimming left V 3 bases short and J 5 bases short, with 8 bases between. The CDR3 reads CASSLGADNEQFF. The DNA for the CDR3 is TGTGCCAGCAGCTTGGGGGCGGACAATGAGCAGTTCTTC.

The V call is TRBV19, the J call TRBJ1-2, with 7 bases fitting TRBD1. Germline V CDR1 and CDR2: LNHDA, SQIVND (reference sequence). The CDR3 has 15 residues. The ends lost 6 bases at V and 4 bases at J; junction bases unmatched: 11. The CDR3 nucleotides read TGTGCCAGTAGGATACCGGGACAGACTTCCTATGGCTACACCTTC. Amino acid sequence: CASRIPGQTSYGYTF.

The chain has TRBV5-1 and TRBJ1-2; 8 nucleotides match TRBD1. Per germline, CDR1 SGHRS and CDR2 YFSETQ. The CDR3 totals 13 residues. Trimming cost V 4 bases and J 8 bases; bases outside gene matches: 7. The CDR3 loop is CASSRGQGRGYTF. The CDR3 coding sequence is TGCGCCAGCAGCCGAGGACAGGGTCGCGGCTACACCTTC.

This rearrangement joins TRBV5-1 to TRBJ2-3, with D tentatively TRBD1 (6 bases). CDR1 and CDR2 from the germline V gene are SGHRS and YFSETQ. The CDR3 is made up of 15 amino acids. Trimming shortened V by 7 bases and J by 2 bases, and 17 bases separated the two germline ends. For the CDR3, the DNA is TGCGCCAGCTGTAGACAGGCACCGATCACAGATACGCAGTATTTT. It is translated as CASCRQAPITDTQYF.

For this clone: This CDR3 is also generated by other DNA sequences in the sample. CDR3: CASSPTSGGANEQFF. CDR3 DNA sequence: TGTGCCAGCTCACCGACTAGCGGGGGGGCCAATGAGCAGTTCTTC. This chain uses TRBV18 with TRBJ2-1, with 14 bases identical to TRBD2. The CDR3 spans 15 residues. V lost 3 bases, J lost 6 bases, and 1 base stayed unmatched. Germline loops: CDR1 KGHSH, CDR2 LQKENI.

The chain carries TRBV6-1 and TRBJ2-1; 9 nucleotides line up with TRBD2. The CDR3 is 15 amino acids. Germline V CDR1 and CDR2: MNHNS, SASEGT. After removal of 7 bases from V and 1 base from J, the junction contained 5 bases not matched to a gene. Written as DNA, the CDR3 is TGTGCCAGCATTAAGACTAGCGGTTCCTACAATGAGCAGTTCTTC. Its protein product is CASIKTSGSYNEQFF.

The chain links TRBV5-4 to TRBJ1-2; the D gene is possibly TRBD1 (5 bases). V was clipped by 1 base and J by 3 bases, with 13 bases between them. Per the germline V gene, CDR1 is SGHNT and CDR2 is YYREEE (reference sequence). This CDR3 comprises 15 residues. CDR3 protein: CASSLRGGRDYGYTF. The CDR3 coding sequence is TGTGCCAGCAGCTTGCGGGGGGGAAGGGACTATGGCTACACCTTC.

This sequence joins TRBV18 and TRBJ1-4; 11 nucleotides align to TRBD1. Looked up from germline, CDR1 is KGHSH and CDR2 is LQKENI. The length of the CDR3 is 16 residues. The V and J ends lost 3 bases and 7 bases, in that order; junction bases with no gene match: 7. The CDR3: CASSPSGTGGSEKLFF. Here the CDR3 DNA reads TGTGCCAGCTCACCGTCCGGGACAGGGGGAAGTGAAAAACTGTTTTTT.

This chain connects TRBV19 to TRBJ2-4, with D uncertain. The germline V gene encodes CDR1 LNHDA and CDR2 SQIVND (reference sequence). Trimming stripped 10 bases from V and 9 bases from J, with 19 bases between. The CDR3 loop spans 13 amino acids. The CDR3 sequence is CATTPPGQVIQYF. In nucleotides, the CDR3 is TGTGCCACAACCCCCCCGGGTCAAGTCATTCAGTACTTC.

This clone was observed once. The rearrangement uses TRBV5-4 and TRBJ2-7; D could derive from TRBD1 or TRBD2 (5 bases each). V dropped 4 bases and J dropped 0 bases, with 8 bases sitting between them. The CDR3 has 13 residues. The germline V gene has CDR1 SGHNT and CDR2 YYREEE (reference sequence). The CDR3 here is CASSRDPSYEQYF. CDR3 nucleotide sequence: TGTGCCAGCAGCAGGGACCCCTCCTACGAGCAGTACTTC.

This clone came up a few times. The J gene is TRBJ2-3, the V gene TRBV7-9; TRBD1 matches at 10 bases. Looked up from germline, CDR1 is SEHNR and CDR2 is FQNEAQ (reference sequence). CDR3 length equals 17 residues. With 7 bases clipped from V and 3 bases from J, the junction kept 13 bases outside the gene matches. The CDR3 spells CASTGMLRDRGTDTQYF. The CDR3 nucleotides read TGTGCCAGCACCGGAATGTTGCGGGACAGGGGAACAGATACGCAGTATTTT.